This entry lists 4 T cell receptor beta chains sequenced from one sample in a study of blood T cells in healthy people across ages. Sample-barcoded 5' priming and a J-beta primer mix drove a second PCR of roughly 6 to 12 cycles. MiXCR, run by TCRdb on the 5' RACE reads, gives a single entry per CDR3 protein. The sample contains 1.5 million to 2 million distinct CDR3 sequences, about two fifths of which appear only once. The sequencing input was blood. The receptors shown here come from a human donor in good health.

In its sample, this clonotype was seen a few times. The rearrangement joins TRBV7-3 to TRBJ2-5; no clear D. CDR1 and CDR2 from the germline V gene are SGHTA and FQGTGA. The CDR3 consists of 16 residues. V gave up 1 base and J gave up 5 bases, with 17 bases separating them. CDR3 amino acids: CASSLISGGPEETQYF. The CDR3 DNA is TGTGCCAGCAGCTTAATCTCTGGCGGCCCCGAGGAGACCCAGTACTTC. Based on the CDR3 plus reference TRBV7-3 and TRBJ2-5, the full variable domain is GAGVSQTPSNKVTEKGKYVELRCDPISGHTALYWYRQSLGQGPEFLIYFQGTGAADDSGLPNDRFFAVRPEGSVSTLKIQRTERGDSAVYLCASSLISGGPEETQYFGPGTRLLVL.

There are a few counts of this clonotype. The chain employs TRBV7-8 and TRBJ2-6, with D uncertain. The V and J ends lost 1 base and 4 bases respectively, with 8 bases between them. Germline V CDR1 and CDR2: SGHVS, FQNEAQ. The CDR3 has 15 residues. CDR3 sequence: CASSLGGRGANVLTF. The CDR3, as DNA: TGTGCCAGCAGCTTAGGGGGTAGGGGGGCCAACGTCCTGACTTTC.

This clonotype was detected a few times. The rearrangement joins TRBV27 to TRBJ2-1; D perhaps matches TRBD1 (6 bases). Per the germline V gene, CDR1 is MNHEY and CDR2 is SMNVEV (reference sequence). CDR3 size: 14 residues. Trimming stripped 8 bases from V and 7 bases from J, with 18 bases between. CDR3 amino acids: CASGFRQGWNEQFF. As DNA, the CDR3 is TGTGCCAGCGGATTTCGTCAGGGGTGGAATGAGCAGTTCTTC.

This clonotype has only a few counts. The chain combines TRBV7-2 with TRBJ2-4, with a tentative D call TRBD2 (5 bases). TRBJ2-5 matches the DNA end more closely, so the J call is doubtful. Germline CDR1 reads SGHTA; CDR2 reads FQGNSA. This CDR3 has 15 residues. CDR3 in DNA: TGTGCCAGCAGCTTCCGCATCGAGGGACAAGAGACCCAGTACTTC. Its translation: CASSFRIEGQETQYF.